This T cell receptor (beta chain) was sequenced in a study of cytomegalovirus exposure and HLA in healthy donors. At the level of the study: Roughly 86 million unique TCRs from HLA-typed donors made up an early data release. Findings of the study overall: The authors confirmed in vitro that a few CMV-associated chains were specific for CMV antigens. Listed as cytomegalovirus-associated were about 160 TCR beta chains. Follow-up analysis seemed to connect common viral pathogens with several of the most significant clusters identified.

Amplification used 60 Vbeta primers and 13 Jbeta primers. Only in-frame clones appear in the TCRdb table, and some are missing; sequencing was by immunoSEQ multiplex PCR. The sample shows fewer than 200,000 clones, over 70% of them seen only once. The V end lost 7 bases, the J end lost 0 bases, and 13 bases lay between the germline ends. Germline values: CDR1 MNHEY, CDR2 SVGAGI. The CDR3 length is 15 residues. This clone was recorded once. The antigen is undetermined. This clonotype was sampled from a woman aged 25 to 39 in good health and CMV-seronegative. Sequencing was carried out using PBMCs. V gene TRBV6-5 combines with J gene TRBJ1-5; D possibly corresponds to TRBD1 (5 bases). Written as DNA, the CDR3 is TGTGCCAGCAAGATTGGGGCCAATAGCAATCAGCCCCAGCATTTT. Translation gives CASKIGANSNQPQHF.